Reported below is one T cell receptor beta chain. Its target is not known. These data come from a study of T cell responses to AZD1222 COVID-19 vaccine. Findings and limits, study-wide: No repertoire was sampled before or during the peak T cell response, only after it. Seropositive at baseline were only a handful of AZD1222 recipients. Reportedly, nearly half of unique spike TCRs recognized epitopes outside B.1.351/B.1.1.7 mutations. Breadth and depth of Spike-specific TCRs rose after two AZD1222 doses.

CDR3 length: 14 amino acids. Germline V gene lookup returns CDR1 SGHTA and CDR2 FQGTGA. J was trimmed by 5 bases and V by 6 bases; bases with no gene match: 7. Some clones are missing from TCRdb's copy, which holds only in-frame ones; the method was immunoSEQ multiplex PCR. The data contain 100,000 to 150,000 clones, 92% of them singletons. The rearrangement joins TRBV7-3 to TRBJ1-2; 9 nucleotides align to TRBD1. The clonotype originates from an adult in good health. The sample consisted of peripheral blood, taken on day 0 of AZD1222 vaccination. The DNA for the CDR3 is TGTGCCAGCAGGCCTACAGGGGGCACATATGGCTACACCTTC. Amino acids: CASRPTGGTYGYTF.